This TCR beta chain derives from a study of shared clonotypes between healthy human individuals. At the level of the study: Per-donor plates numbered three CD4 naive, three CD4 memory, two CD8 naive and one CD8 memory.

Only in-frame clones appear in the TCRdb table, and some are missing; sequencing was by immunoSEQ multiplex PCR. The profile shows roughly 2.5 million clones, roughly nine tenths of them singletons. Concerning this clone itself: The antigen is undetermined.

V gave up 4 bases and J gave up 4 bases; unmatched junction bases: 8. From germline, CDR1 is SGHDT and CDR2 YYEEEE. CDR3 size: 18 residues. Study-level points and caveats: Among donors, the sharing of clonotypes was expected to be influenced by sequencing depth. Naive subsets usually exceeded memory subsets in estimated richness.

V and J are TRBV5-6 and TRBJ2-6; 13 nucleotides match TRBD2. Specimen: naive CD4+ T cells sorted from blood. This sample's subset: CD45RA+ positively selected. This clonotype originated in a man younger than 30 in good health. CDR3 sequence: CASSVTSGGTAGANVLTF. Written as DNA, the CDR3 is TGTGCCAGCAGCGTGACTAGCGGGGGGACTGCCGGGGCCAACGTCCTGACTTTC.